These 5 T cell receptor beta chains share one sample of origin, sequenced in a study of cytomegalovirus exposure and HLA in healthy donors (dated by TCRdb to 2016 to 2017). Libraries were built with the immunoSEQ multiplex PCR assay. A mixture of 60 forward primers for TCR Vbeta segments and 13 reverse primers for TCR Jbeta segments was used in the multiplex PCR. Here the immuneACCESS table is served through TCRdb, limited to in-frame sequences with V and J called. Missing clones are a known gap in these copies; in checked studies unresolved V genes cover under half, and the rest lacks a known reason. The sample profile shows 90,000 or so clones; 55% to 85% of them were found once. The biggest ten clones account for 15% to 20% of the sample. The sequenced material came from PBMCs. These receptors all come from a woman under 30 in good health and CMV-seropositive.

V usage is TRBV2 and J usage is TRBJ2-7; 8 bases are a match to TRBD1. The V gene end was trimmed by 4 bases and the J gene end by 5 bases; junction bases not matched to a gene: 7. CDR3 size: 14 residues. CDR1 and CDR2 (germline): SNHLY, FYNNEI. Written as DNA, the CDR3 is TGTGCCAGCAGTGCTGGACAGGGTCCAAACGAGCAGTACTTC. Translation gives CASSAGQGPNEQYF.

This chain uses TRBV9 with TRBJ1-2, with a possible D match to TRBD1 (5 bases). Germline CDR1 and CDR2: SGDLS and YYNGEE. CDR3 size: 14 residues. Trimming stripped 0 bases from V and 4 bases from J, with 10 bases between. The CDR3 protein is CASSVVGGAYGYTF. DNA of the CDR3: TGTGCCAGCAGCGTAGTTGGAGGGGCCTATGGCTACACCTTC.

The chain couples TRBV6-6 to TRBJ2-7, with unresolved D. Germline CDR1 reads MNHNY; CDR2 reads SVGAGI (reference sequence). The CDR3 is made up of 13 amino acids. The germline V and J ends were trimmed by 6 bases and 0 bases, with 9 bases remaining between them. This CDR3 reads CASSTVNSYEQYF. CDR3 nucleotide sequence: TGTGCCAGCAGCACAGTAAACTCCTACGAGCAGTACTTC.

The rearrangement joins TRBV7-3 to TRBJ2-1; possible D gene TRBD2, 6 bases. The germline V and J ends were trimmed by 2 bases and 7 bases, with 27 bases remaining between them. CDR3 length: 19 residues. Germline loops: CDR1 SGHTA, CDR2 FQGTGA. CDR3 in amino acids: CASSLWGVGVSGRSNEQFF. CDR3 coding DNA: TGTGCCAGCAGCTTATGGGGGGTGGGGGTGAGCGGGCGCTCGAATGAGCAGTTCTTC.

The chain has TRBV28 and TRBJ2-2, with 8 bases lining up with TRBD1. The germline V gene has CDR1 MDHEN and CDR2 SYDVKM. The CDR3 length is 16 residues. V lost 4 bases to trimming and J lost 1 base; unmatched junction nucleotides: 5. In DNA, the CDR3 is TGTGCCAGCAGTTCTGCGGGGACAGGGAACACCGGGGAGCTGTTTTTT. It yields the protein CASSSAGTGNTGELFF.